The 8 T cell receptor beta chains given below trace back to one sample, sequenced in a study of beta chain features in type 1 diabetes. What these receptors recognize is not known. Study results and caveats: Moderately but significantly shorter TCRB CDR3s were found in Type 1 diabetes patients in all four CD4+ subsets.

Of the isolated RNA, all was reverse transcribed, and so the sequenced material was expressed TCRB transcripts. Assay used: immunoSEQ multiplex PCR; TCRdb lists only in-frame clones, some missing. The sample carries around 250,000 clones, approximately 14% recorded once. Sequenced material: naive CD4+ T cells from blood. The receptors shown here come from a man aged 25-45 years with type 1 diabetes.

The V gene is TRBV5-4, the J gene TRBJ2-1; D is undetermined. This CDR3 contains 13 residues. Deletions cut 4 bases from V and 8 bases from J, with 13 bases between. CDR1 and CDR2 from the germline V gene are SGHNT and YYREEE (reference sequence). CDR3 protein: CASSLQVGYEQFF. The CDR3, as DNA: TGTGCCAGCAGCCTTCAGGTTGGCTATGAGCAGTTCTTC.

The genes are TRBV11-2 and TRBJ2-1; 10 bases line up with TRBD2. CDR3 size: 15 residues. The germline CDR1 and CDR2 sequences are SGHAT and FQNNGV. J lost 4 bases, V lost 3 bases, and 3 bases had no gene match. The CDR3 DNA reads TGTGCCAGCAGCTTTACTAGCGGGACATACAATGAGCAGTTCTTC. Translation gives CASSFTSGTYNEQFF.

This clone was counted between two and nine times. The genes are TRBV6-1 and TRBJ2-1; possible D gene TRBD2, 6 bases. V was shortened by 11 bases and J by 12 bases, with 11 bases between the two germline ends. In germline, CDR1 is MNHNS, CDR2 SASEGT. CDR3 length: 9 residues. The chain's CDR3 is CALGTGQFF. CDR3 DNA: TGTGCCTTAGGGACTGGGCAGTTCTTC.

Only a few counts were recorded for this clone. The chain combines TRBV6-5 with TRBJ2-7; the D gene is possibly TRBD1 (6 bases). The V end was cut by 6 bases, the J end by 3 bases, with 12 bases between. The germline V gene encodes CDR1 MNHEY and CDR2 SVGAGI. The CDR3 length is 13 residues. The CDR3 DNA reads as TGTGCCAGCAGCCGTGGACAGTTCTACGAGCAGTACTTC. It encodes CASSRGQFYEQYF.

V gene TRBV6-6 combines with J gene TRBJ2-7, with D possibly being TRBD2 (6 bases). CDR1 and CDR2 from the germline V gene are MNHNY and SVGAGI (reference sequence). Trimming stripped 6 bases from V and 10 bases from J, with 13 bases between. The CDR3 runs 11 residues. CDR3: CASSTAGIQYF. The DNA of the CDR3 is TGTGCCAGCAGCACGGCGGGAATTCAGTACTTC.

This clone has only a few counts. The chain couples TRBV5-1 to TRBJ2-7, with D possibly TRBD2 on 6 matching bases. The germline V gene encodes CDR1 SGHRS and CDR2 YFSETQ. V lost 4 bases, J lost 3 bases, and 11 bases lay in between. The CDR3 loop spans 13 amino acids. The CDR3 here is CASSSGPGYEQYF. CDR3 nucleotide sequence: TGCGCCAGCAGCAGCGGGCCTGGCTACGAGCAGTACTTC.

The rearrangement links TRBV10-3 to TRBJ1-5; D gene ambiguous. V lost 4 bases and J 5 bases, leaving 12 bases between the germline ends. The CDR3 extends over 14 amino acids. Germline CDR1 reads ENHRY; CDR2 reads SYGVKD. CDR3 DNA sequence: TGTGCCATCAGTGCAACCGCACTCGATCAGCCCCAGCATTTT. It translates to CAISATALDQPQHF.

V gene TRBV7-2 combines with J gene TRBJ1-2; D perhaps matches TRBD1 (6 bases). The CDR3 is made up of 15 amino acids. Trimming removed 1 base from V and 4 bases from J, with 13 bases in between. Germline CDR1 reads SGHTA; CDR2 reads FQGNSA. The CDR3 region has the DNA TGTGCCAGCAGCTTAGACGATCAGGGGCCCTATGGCTACACCTTC. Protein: CASSLDDQGPYGYTF.